This TCR beta chain stems from a study of post-analysis software for immune sequencing data. Whole-study results and caveats: Controls had lower frequencies than patients of five or six TRBV segments, which included TRBV5-6, TRBV5-1 and TRBV20-1.

Unique molecular identifiers were built into the TCR beta cDNA libraries. TCRdb re-derived calls from the PCR reads in MiXCR, one entry per CDR3 protein. The table includes roughly 580,000 distinct CDR3 sequences, about 40% detected once. This clonotype was seen only a few times. Its matching antigen is unknown. The length of the CDR3 is 14 residues. The germline V gene encodes CDR1 SQVTM and CDR2 ANQGSEA. V was shortened by 6 bases and J by 3 bases, with 18 bases between the two germline ends. The sequencing input was blood. The receptor comes from a girl between 10 and 17 years old with multiple sclerosis. This chain uses TRBV29-1 with TRBJ2-7, with D possibly being TRBD2 (6 bases). CDR3 loop: CSVIPGLNNYEQYF. CDR3 bases: TGCAGCGTAATCCCGGGACTCAATAACTACGAGCAGTACTTC.